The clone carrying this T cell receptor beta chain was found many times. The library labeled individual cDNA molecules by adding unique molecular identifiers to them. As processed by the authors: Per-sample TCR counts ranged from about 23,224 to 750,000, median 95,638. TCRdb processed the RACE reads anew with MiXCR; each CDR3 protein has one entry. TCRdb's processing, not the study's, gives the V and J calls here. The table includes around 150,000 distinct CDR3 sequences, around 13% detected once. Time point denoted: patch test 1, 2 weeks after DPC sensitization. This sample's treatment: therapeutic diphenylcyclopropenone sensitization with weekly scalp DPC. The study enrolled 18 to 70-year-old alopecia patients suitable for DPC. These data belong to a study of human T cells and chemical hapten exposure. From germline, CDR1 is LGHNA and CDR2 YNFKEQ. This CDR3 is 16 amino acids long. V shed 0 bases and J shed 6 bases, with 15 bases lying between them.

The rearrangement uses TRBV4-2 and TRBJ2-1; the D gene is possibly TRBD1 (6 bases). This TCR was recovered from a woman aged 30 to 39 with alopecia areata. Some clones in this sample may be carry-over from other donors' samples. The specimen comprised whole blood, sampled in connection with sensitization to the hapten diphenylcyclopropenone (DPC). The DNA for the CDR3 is TGTGCCAGCAGCCAAGAGGGGGCTGCGTCCAGCAATGAGCAGTTCTTC. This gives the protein CASSQEGAASSNEQFF.